Listed here are 17 T cell receptor beta chains from one sample, sequenced in a study of control samples from healthy donors and cancer patients. Profiling relied on immunoSEQ multiplex PCR, and the TCRdb table lists in-frame clones only, not all of them. In the table there are roughly 160,000 clones, about 94% of which are singletons. The sequenced sample was PBMCs. The source of these receptors is a man aged 60 to 69 with colorectal cancer.

The rearrangement links TRBV6-2 or TRBV6-3 to TRBJ1-6; unclear D gene. V lost 4 bases and J lost 0, with 10 bases in between. Germline V gene sequence: CDR1 MNHEY, CDR2 SVGEGT. The CDR3 has 16 residues. The CDR3 bases are TGTGCCAGCAGTTTGGACGGAAGCTCCTATAATTCACCCCTCCACTTT. Translating it yields CASSLDGSSYNSPLHF.

CDR3 DNA: TGTGCCTGGAGGAGTGTGGGGGGATCTGAAGCTTTCTTT. This gives the protein CAWRSVGGSEAFF. The rearrangement uses TRBV30 and TRBJ1-1; TRBD1 might be the D (5 bases). Trimming left V 3 bases short and J 6 bases short, with 14 bases between. Germline values: CDR1 GTSNPN, CDR2 SVGIG (reference sequence). The CDR3 runs 13 residues.

This chain links TRBV19 with TRBJ1-1; D gene unclear. The germline CDR1 and CDR2 sequences are LNHDA and SQIVND (reference sequence). The CDR3 loop spans 13 amino acids. Trimming pared 4 bases from V and 4 bases from J, leaving 10 bases between. In DNA form, the CDR3 reads TGTGCCAGTAGTACCCGATACGGCACTGAAGCTTTCTTT. As protein: CASSTRYGTEAFF.

The chain links TRBV18 to TRBJ2-5, with D perhaps given as TRBD1 or TRBD2 (6 bases each). Germline assignment: CDR1 KGHSH and CDR2 LQKENI. Trimming cost V 1 base and J 5 bases, with 14 bases left between them. CDR3 length: 15 amino acids. The CDR3 here is CASSPLRQAGETQYF. The DNA for the CDR3 is TGTGCCAGCTCACCACTCAGACAGGCGGGGGAGACCCAGTACTTC.

This clone occurred a few times. J is TRBJ2-5 and V is TRBV5-6; 8 bases are a match to TRBD2. Germline loops: CDR1 SGHDT, CDR2 YYEEEE. The CDR3 consists of 15 residues. V dropped 4 bases and J dropped 7; count of bases not matched to a gene: 12. CDR3 sequence: CASSPTGGALGTQYF. The CDR3 DNA reads as TGTGCCAGCAGCCCCACGGGGGGGGCGCTGGGGACCCAGTACTTC.

The CDR3 DNA reads TGTGCCAGCAGCTCCGGGGGGGACTATGGCTACACCTTC. Protein: CASSSGGDYGYTF. The rearrangement links TRBV12-3 or TRBV12-4 to TRBJ1-2, with D maybe TRBD1 (5 bases). V was trimmed by 6 bases and J by 3 bases, leaving 11 bases between them. There are 13 residues in the CDR3.

The chain employs TRBV6-2 or TRBV6-3 and TRBJ1-5; 9 bases are shared with TRBD1. The J segment lost 3 bases and the V segment lost 0 bases, leaving 3 bases of the junction unmatched. The CDR3 runs 16 residues. Germline V gene data show CDR1 as MNHEY and CDR2 as SVGEGT. DNA for the CDR3: TGTGCCAGCAGTTACTCGGACAGGGGCGACAATCAGCCCCAGCATTTT. Translating it yields CASSYSDRGDNQPQHF.

The chain uses TRBV29-1 and TRBJ2-3; no clear D. Looked up from germline, CDR1 is SQVTM and CDR2 is ANQGSEA. Trimming removed 3 bases at V and 9 bases at J, with 10 bases between. The CDR3 extends over 11 amino acids. The CDR3 reads CSVDGSPTQYF. For the CDR3, the DNA is TGCAGCGTTGATGGTAGCCCGACGCAGTATTTT.

Concerning this clone itself: Additional DNA sequences in this sample encode the identical CDR3. V is TRBV2 and J is TRBJ2-7; no firm D call. CDR3 length equals 11 residues. The V gene lost 4 bases and the J gene lost 2 bases, with 3 bases spanning the gap. CDR1 is SNHLY, CDR2 FYNNEI, per germline. The CDR3 loop is CASSVTYEQYF. Written as DNA, the CDR3 is TGTGCCAGCAGTGTAACCTACGAGCAGTACTTC.

The chain carries TRBV24-1 and TRBJ2-1; 9 bases map to TRBD2. The trim removed 5 bases at V and 1 base at J, leaving 8 bases unmatched. This CDR3 is built from 17 residues. Germline CDR1 reads KGHDR; CDR2 reads SFDVKD. CDR3 DNA: TGTGCCACCAGTGGGGCGAGCGGGGGGCCATCCTACAATGAGCAGTTCTTC. Its protein is CATSGASGGPSYNEQFF.

The genes are TRBV9 and TRBJ2-1; TRBD2 agrees at 9 bases. Germline loops: CDR1 SGDLS, CDR2 YYNGEE. CDR3 length: 15 residues. V trimming: 4 bases; J trimming: 5 bases; junction bases outside the gene matches: 7. CDR3 region: CASSTASGVDNEQFF. The CDR3 DNA reads TGTGCCAGCAGCACTGCTAGCGGGGTAGACAATGAGCAGTTCTTC.

For the CDR3, the DNA is TGCGCCAGCAGCCAAGAGAGGGTTCAGCGGGGGGCCGGGGAGACCCAGTACTTC. It specifies CASSQERVQRGAGETQYF. V and J are TRBV4-1 and TRBJ2-5, with 9 bases matching TRBD2. There are 18 residues in the CDR3. The V and J ends lost 0 bases and 5 bases, in that order; junction bases with no gene match: 13. Germline CDR1 is MGHRA and CDR2 is YSYEKL.

This clone was detected only once. The gene calls are TRBV6-1 and TRBJ1-5; D is uncertain. Germline V CDR1 and CDR2: MNHNS, SASEGT. The V and J ends lost 2 bases and 6 bases respectively, with 11 bases between them. The CDR3 consists of 14 residues. CDR3: CASSEWREGQPQHF. The CDR3 DNA sequence: TGTGCCAGCAGTGAATGGAGGGAAGGTCAGCCCCAGCATTTT.

This chain connects TRBV4-3 to TRBJ2-3; 9 bases are shared with TRBD2. This CDR3 contains 16 residues. The junction had 6 bases not matched to a gene; V was cut back by 1 base and J by 4 bases. From germline, CDR1 is LGHNA and CDR2 YSLEER. The DNA of the CDR3 is TGCGCCAGCAGCCAAGGTCTAGCGGGGCTGGCAGATACGCAGTATTTT. This codes for CASSQGLAGLADTQYF.

This clone was seen more than once but under ten times. The rearrangement joins TRBV12-3 or TRBV12-4 to TRBJ1-1; D might be TRBD1 (5 bases). V lost 4 bases and J 1 base, leaving 7 bases between the germline ends. The CDR3 loop spans 13 amino acids. Written as DNA, the CDR3 is TGTGCCAGCAGTTACAGGAGGAACACTGAAGCTTTCTTT. Its protein product is CASSYRRNTEAFF.

The V gene is TRBV10-1, the J gene TRBJ2-2; D gene uncertain. This CDR3 is 13 amino acids long. V shed 6 bases and J shed 0 bases, with 5 bases lying between them. From germline, CDR1 is WNHNN and CDR2 SYGVQD (reference sequence). The CDR3 DNA follows: TGCGCCAGCAGGCCGGCGAACACCGGGGAGCTGTTTTTT. As protein: CASRPANTGELFF.

The chain has TRBV19 and TRBJ1-5; 7 bases match TRBD1. CDR1 is LNHDA, CDR2 SQIVND, per germline (reference sequence). There are 14 residues in the CDR3. Trimming cost V 6 bases and J 6 bases; bases outside gene matches: 8. CDR3 coding DNA: TGTGCCAGTAGCGGAAACAGGGGAAGTCAGCCCCAGCATTTT. This translates into CASSGNRGSQPQHF.